The TCR beta chain described here comes from a study of blood T cell repertoires in COVID-19. At the level of the study: Acute-phase and convalescent COVID-19 samples originated in the United States, Italy and Spain. PBMCs, B-cell-depleted T cells, or T cells were the source of the cDNA or gDNA that made up the material.

In the study's own analysis: Amplification of reference gene primers provided the estimated nucleated cell counts. TCRdb's table, derived via immunoSEQ multiplex PCR, lists solely in-frame clones and lacks some. From that table come the V and J calls and clone size; the DNA was used to work out D and trimming. The data contain around 200,000 clones, about 87% of them singletons. CDR1 and CDR2 from the germline V gene are MNHEY and SVGAGI. The trim removed 2 bases at V and 3 bases at J, leaving 4 bases unmatched. This CDR3 is 16 amino acids long. Sequencing was carried out using peripheral blood. J is TRBJ2-3 and V is TRBV6-5; TRBD2 matches at 11 bases. This TCR came from a woman in her late teens or twenties who had recovered from COVID-19. The CDR3 DNA reads TGTGCCAGCAGTTACCGAGGGACTAGCGGTACAGATACGCAGTATTTT. It translates to CASSYRGTSGTDTQYF.